The clone carrying this TCR beta chain was found a few times. Antigen specificity is unknown. TCRdb re-derived calls from the 5' RACE reads in MiXCR, one entry per CDR3 protein. The sample lists 300,000 to 350,000 distinct CDR3 sequences, roughly an eighth seen once, with around 20% in the top ten. J lost 5 bases, V lost 1 base, and 8 bases had no gene match. CDR1 and CDR2 from the germline V gene are SGDLS and YYNGEE. CDR3 size: 16 residues. These data originate in a study of T-cell memory formation after mild COVID-19. Study as a whole: TCR clustering was largely donor specific.

Findings of the study overall: Clones shrinking from day 15 to 85 showed even CD4/CD8 mixes; later expanders tilted CD4+.

J is TRBJ2-5 and V is TRBV9, with 10 bases that match TRBD1. This clonotype was sampled from a man younger than 35 who had mild COVID-19 (a few samples of this study predate the infection). Cell type and time point are not known. Sequencing was performed on PBMCs or a T cell subset sorted from them (not recorded which). The CDR3: CASSVIPDRGGETQYF. The CDR3 DNA follows: TGTGCCAGCAGCGTAATCCCGGACAGGGGGGGTGAGACCCAGTACTTC.